This T cell receptor (beta chain) was recovered during a study of OX40 agonist ivuxolimab in advanced cancers. This clone was found a few times. Its specificity is not known. Other nucleotide sequences from this sample produce the same CDR3. Study findings and constraints: People who partly responded at 0.1-3.0 mg/kg had some of the least clonal expansion seen.

Here immunoSEQ multiplex PCR was the method, and the copy in TCRdb shows in-frame clones only, minus some. In the table there are 50,000 to 60,000 clones, 86% of which are singletons. The clonotype originates from an adult with an advanced solid tumor such as melanoma, head and neck, liver or kidney cancer. The source was CD4+ or CD8+ T cells sorted from blood, collected in a trial of the OX40 agonist ivuxolimab.

The CDR3 reads CASSRGSGANVLTF. In DNA form, the CDR3 reads TGTGCCAGTAGCCGGGGGTCGGGGGCCAACGTCCTGACTTTC. The rearrangement joins TRBV19 to TRBJ2-6; possibly TRBD2 for D (6 bases). The CDR3 totals 14 residues. The germline V gene has CDR1 LNHDA and CDR2 SQIVND (reference sequence). Trimming left V 6 bases short and J 4 bases short, with 10 bases between.